This T cell receptor beta chain is drawn from a study of high-grade serous ovarian cancer treatment subgroups. On the study more broadly: Mean per sample: about 14,000 reads, about 6,900 unique TCR beta rearrangements. Overall study findings and caveats: Same-patient tumor repertoires overlapped at about 0.095 to 0.8; different patients barely overlapped.

Tumor tissue was taken before any definitive surgery or chemotherapy was given. From germline, CDR1 is SEHNR and CDR2 FQNEAQ (reference sequence). This CDR3 is 17 amino acids long. Data came from immunoSEQ multiplex PCR; TCRdb stores just in-frame clones and leaves some out. The repertoire includes 8,500 to 10,000 clones, about nine tenths of them detected once, and around 1.7% sits in the top ten. Notes on this clone: Its antigen is currently unknown. Germline is not matched at one junction end, which may reflect a read error.

Sequencing used tumor tissue. This receptor was obtained from a human donor with high-grade serous ovarian cancer. The chain employs TRBV7-9 and TRBJ1-2, with 9 bases identical to TRBD1. The CDR3 DNA reads as TGTGCCAGCAGCATAGCCACCGGGACAGGGACCAACTATGGCTACACCTTC. Residues: CASSIATGTGTNYGYTF. The variable domain in full, with the rest retrieved from reference TRBV7-9 and TRBJ1-2, is DTGVSQNPRHKITKRGQNVTFRCDPISEHNRLYWYRQTLGQGPEFLTYFQNEAQLEKSRLLSDRFSAERPKGSFSTLEIQRTEQGDSAMYLCASSIATGTGTNYGYTFGSGTRLTVV.